This T cell receptor (beta chain) was sequenced for a study of cytomegalovirus exposure and HLA in healthy donors. In germline, CDR1 is LNHDA, CDR2 SQIVND (reference sequence). The CDR3 runs 21 residues. The V gene end was trimmed by 2 bases and the J gene end by 2 bases; junction bases not matched to a gene: 14. Both 60 Vbeta primers and 13 Jbeta primers went into the PCR. Libraries were prepared by immunoSEQ multiplex PCR; TCRdb keeps only in-frame clonotypes and omits some of them. The sample has 120,000 or so clones, around 85% seen once. Study conclusions and caveats: Later analysis found that TCR beta chains associated with HLA were more clonally expanded than other, equally common chains. Immune exposure information available was restricted to CMV serostatus.

The table lists this clone with a few counts. As yet, its antigen is unknown. The receptor was isolated from a man aged 18 to 30 in good health and CMV-seropositive. This rearrangement joins TRBV19 to TRBJ2-2; TRBD2 matches 13 bases. Input material: PBMCs. The CDR3 bases are TGTGCCAGTAGTATAACGTCCCCTGGACTAGCGGGAGCCTCTAACACCGGGGAGCTGTTTTTT. Translation: CASSITSPGLAGASNTGELFF.